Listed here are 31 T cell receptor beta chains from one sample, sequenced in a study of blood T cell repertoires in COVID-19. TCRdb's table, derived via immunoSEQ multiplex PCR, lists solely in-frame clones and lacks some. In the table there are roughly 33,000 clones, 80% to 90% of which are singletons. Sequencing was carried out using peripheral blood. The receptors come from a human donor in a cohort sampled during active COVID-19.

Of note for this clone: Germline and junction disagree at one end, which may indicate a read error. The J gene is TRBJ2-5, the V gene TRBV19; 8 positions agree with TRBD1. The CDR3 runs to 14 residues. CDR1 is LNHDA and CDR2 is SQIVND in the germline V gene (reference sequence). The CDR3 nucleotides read TGTGCCAGCAGTAACAGGGGGAGCGAAGAGACCCAGTACTTC. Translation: CASSNRGSEETQYF.

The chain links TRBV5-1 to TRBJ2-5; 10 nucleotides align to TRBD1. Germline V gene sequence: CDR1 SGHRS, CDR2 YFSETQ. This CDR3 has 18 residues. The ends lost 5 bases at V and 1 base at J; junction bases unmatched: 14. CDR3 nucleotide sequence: TGCGCCAGCAGTCACGCCGGGACAGGGGCCCTGTCCCAAGAGACCCAGTACTTC. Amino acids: CASSHAGTGALSQETQYF.

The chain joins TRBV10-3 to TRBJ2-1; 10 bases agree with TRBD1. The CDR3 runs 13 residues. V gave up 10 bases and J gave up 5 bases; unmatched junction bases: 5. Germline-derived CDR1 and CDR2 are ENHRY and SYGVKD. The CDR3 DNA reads TGTGCCACTGCGGGACAGGGGCACAATGAGCAGTTCTTC. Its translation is CATAGQGHNEQFF.

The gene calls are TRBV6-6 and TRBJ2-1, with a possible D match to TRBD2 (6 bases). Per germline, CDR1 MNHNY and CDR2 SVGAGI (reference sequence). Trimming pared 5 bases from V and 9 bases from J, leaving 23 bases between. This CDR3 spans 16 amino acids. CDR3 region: CASSRIASSLEGEQFF. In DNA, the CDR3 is TGTGCCAGCAGTCGAATCGCTAGTTCTCTGGAGGGTGAGCAGTTCTTC.

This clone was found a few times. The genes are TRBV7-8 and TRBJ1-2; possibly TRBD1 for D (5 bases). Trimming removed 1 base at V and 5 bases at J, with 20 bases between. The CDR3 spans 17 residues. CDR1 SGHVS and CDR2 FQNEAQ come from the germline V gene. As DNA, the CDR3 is TGTGCCAGCAGCTTAGAGGGGATCGTGGGGCTGGTTTATGGCTACACCTTC. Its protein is CASSLEGIVGLVYGYTF.

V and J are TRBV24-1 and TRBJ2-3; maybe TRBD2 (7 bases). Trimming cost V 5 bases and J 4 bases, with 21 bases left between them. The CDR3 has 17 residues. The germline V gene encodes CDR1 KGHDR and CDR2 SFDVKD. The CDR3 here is CATSALGGGGIADTQYF. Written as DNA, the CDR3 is TGTGCCACCAGTGCCCTGGGAGGGGGTGGAATCGCAGATACGCAGTATTTT.

The CDR3 DNA follows: TGTGCCAGCAGCCAAATAGCGGGAGAAGGGGAACCCCAGGAGACCCAGTACTTC. Protein sequence: CASSQIAGEGEPQETQYF. V usage is TRBV3-1 (or the pseudogene TRBV3-2) and J usage is TRBJ2-5, with 9 bases aligning to TRBD2. Germline CDR1 LGHDT, CDR2 YNNKEL (reference sequence). CDR3 size: 18 residues. J was trimmed by 5 bases and V by 2 bases; bases with no gene match: 15.

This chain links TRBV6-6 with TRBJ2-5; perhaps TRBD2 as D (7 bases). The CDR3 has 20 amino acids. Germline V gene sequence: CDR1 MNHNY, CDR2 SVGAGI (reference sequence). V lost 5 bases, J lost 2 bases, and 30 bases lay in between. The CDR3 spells CASSPQGRGLRGRLQETQYF. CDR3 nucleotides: TGTGCCAGCAGTCCCCAGGGGAGGGGACTACGAGGGCGGCTACAAGAGACCCAGTACTTC.

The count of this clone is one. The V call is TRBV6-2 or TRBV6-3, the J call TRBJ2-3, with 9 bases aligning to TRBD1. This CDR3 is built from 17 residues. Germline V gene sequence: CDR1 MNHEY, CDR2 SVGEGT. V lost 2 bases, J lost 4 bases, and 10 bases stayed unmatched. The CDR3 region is CASSYGPPGQGSDTQYF. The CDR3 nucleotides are TGTGCCAGCAGTTACGGCCCCCCGGGACAGGGATCAGATACGCAGTATTTT.

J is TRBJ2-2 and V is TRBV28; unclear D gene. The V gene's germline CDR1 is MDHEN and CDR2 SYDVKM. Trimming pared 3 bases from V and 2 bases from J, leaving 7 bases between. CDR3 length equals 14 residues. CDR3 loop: CASSFSVNTGELFF. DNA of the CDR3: TGTGCCAGCAGTTTCTCTGTAAACACCGGGGAGCTGTTTTTT.

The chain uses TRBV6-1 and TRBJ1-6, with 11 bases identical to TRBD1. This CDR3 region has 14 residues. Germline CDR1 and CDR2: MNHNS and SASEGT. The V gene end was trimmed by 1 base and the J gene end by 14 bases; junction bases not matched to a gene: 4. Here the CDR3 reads CASSEGGQGETLHF. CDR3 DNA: TGTGCCAGCAGTGAAGGGGGACAGGGGGAGACCCTCCACTTT.

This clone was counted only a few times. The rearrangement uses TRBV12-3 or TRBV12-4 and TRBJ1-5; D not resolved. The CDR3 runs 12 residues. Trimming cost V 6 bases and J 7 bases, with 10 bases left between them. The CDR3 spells CASSQRGQPQHF. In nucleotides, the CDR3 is TGTGCCAGCAGCCAAAGAGGCCAGCCCCAGCATTTT.

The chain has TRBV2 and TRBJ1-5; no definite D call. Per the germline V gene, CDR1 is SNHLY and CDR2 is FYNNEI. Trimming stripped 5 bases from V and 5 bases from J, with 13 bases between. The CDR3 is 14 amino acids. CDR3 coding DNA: TGTGCCAGCAGTTCTACCAGACTGGATCAGCCCCAGCATTTT. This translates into CASSSTRLDQPQHF.

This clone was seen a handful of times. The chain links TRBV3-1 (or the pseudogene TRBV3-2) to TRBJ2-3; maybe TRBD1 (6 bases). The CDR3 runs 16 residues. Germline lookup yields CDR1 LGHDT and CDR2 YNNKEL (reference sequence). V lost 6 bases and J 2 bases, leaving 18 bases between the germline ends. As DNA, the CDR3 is TGTGCCAGCAGTCCGCAGGGGCTCTCTCTCACAGATACGCAGTATTTT. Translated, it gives CASSPQGLSLTDTQYF.

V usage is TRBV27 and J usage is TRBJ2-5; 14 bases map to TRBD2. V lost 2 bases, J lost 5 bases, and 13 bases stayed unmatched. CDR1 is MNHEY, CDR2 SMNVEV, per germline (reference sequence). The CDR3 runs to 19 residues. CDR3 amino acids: CASSLGQWTSGRPWETQYF. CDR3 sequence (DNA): TGTGCCAGCAGTTTAGGACAGTGGACTAGCGGGAGGCCGTGGGAGACCCAGTACTTC.

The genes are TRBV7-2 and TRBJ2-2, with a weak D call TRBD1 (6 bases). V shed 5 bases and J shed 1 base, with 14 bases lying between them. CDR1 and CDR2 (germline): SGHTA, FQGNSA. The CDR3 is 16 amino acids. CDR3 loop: CASSPAGTLNTGELFF. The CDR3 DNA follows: TGTGCCAGCAGCCCCGCCGGGACACTGAACACCGGGGAGCTGTTTTTT.

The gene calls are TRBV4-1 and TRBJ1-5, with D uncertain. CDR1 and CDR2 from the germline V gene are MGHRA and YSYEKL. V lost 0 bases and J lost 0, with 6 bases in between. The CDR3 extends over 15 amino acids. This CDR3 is CASSQEGHSNQPQHF. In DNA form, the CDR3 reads TGCGCCAGCAGCCAAGAGGGCCATAGCAATCAGCCCCAGCATTTT.

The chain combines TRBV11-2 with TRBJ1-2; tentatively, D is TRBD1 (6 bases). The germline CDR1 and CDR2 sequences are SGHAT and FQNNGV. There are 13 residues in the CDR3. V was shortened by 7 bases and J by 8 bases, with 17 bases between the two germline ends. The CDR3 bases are TGTGCCAGCACCCTTATAGGGGGAGTCGGCTACACCTTC. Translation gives CASTLIGGVGYTF.

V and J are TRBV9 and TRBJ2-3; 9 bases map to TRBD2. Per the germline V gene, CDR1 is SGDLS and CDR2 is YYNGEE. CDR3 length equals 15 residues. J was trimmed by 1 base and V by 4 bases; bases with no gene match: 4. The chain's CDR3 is CASSSIAGGTDTQYF. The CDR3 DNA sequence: TGTGCCAGCAGCTCAATAGCGGGGGGCACAGATACGCAGTATTTT.

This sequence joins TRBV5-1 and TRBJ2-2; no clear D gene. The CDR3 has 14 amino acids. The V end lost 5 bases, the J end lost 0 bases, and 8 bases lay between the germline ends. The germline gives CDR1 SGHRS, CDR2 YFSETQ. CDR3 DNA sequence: TGCGCCAGCAGGTCAGAACCGAACACCGGGGAGCTGTTTTTT. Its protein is CASRSEPNTGELFF.

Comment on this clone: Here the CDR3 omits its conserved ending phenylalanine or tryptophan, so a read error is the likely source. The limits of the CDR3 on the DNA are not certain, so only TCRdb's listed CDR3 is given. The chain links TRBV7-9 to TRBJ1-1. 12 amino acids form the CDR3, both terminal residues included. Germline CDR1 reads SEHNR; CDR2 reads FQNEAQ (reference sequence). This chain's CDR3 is CASSLARGSLRL.

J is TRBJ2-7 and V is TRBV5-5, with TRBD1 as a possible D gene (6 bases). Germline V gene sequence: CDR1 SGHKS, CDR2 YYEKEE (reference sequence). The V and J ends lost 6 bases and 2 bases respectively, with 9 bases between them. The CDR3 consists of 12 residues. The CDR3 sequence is CASKGQTYEQYF. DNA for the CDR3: TGTGCCAGCAAAGGACAGACCTACGAGCAGTACTTC.

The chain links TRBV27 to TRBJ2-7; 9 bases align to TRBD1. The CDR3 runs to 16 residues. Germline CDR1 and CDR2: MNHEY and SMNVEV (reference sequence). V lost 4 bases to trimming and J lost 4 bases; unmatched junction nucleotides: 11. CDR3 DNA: TGTGCCAGCAGTTCACTCCCGGGGACAGGGAGTTACGAGCAGTACTTC. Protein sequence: CASSSLPGTGSYEQYF.

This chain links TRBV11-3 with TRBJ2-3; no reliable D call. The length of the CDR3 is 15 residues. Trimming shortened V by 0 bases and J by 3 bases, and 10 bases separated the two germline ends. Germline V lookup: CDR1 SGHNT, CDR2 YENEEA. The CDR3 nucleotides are TGTGCCAGCAGCTTAGATGGCGGTGGGACAGATACGCAGTATTTT. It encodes CASSLDGGGTDTQYF.

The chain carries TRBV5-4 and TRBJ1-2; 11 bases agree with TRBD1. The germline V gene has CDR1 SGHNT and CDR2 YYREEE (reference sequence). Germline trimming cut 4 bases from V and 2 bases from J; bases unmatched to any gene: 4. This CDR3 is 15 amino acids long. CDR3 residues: CASSQWTGGNYGYTF. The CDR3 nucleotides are TGTGCCAGCAGCCAATGGACAGGGGGCAACTATGGCTACACCTTC.

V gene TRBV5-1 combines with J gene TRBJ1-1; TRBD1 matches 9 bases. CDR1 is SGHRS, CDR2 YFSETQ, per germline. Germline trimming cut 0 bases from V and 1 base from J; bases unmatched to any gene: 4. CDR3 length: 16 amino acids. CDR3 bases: TGCGCCAGCAGCTTGGTTGTGACAGGGGGGAACACTGAAGCTTTCTTT. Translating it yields CASSLVVTGGNTEAFF.

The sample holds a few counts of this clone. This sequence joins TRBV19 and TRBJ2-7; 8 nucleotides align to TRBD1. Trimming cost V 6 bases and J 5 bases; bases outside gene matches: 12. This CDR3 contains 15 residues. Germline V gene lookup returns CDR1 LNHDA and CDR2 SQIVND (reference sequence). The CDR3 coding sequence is TGTGCCAGTAGACGGTCACAGGGGGTTATTGACGAGCAGTACTTC. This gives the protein CASRRSQGVIDEQYF.

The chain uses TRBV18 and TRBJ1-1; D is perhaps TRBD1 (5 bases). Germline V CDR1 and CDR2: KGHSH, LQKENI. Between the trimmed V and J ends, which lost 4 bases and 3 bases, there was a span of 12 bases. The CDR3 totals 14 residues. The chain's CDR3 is CASSRTGRDTEAFF. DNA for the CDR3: TGTGCCAGCTCACGAACAGGCCGGGACACTGAAGCTTTCTTT.

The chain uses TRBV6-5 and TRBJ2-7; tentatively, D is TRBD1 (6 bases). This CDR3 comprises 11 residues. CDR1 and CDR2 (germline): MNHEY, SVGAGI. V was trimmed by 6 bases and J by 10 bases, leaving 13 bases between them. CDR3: CASRGETGQYF. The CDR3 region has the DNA TGTGCCAGCAGGGGGGAGACAGGTCAGTACTTC.

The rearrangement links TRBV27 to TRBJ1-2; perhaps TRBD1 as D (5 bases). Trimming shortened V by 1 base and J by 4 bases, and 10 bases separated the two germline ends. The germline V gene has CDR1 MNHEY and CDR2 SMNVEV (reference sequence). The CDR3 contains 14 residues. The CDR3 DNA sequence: TGTGCCAGCAGTTTATTTCAGGGATTCTATGGCTACACCTTC. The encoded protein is CASSLFQGFYGYTF.

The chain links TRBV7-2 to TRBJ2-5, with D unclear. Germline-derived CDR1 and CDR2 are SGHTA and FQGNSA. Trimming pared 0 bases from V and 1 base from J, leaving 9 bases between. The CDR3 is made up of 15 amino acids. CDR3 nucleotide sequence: TGTGCCAGCAGCTTAGCATCAGCAGGCCAAGAGACCCAGTACTTC. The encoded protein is CASSLASAGQETQYF.